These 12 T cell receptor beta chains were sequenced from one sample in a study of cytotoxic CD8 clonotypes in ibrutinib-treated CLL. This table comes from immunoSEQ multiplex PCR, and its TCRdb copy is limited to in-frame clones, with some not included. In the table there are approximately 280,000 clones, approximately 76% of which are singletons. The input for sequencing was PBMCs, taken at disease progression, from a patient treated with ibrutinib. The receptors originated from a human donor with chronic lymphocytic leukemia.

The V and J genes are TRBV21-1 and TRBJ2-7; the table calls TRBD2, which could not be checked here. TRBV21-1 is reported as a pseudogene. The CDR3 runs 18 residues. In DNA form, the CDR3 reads TGTGCCAGCAGCCCCCCCTGGAGGGTTGGCCGCTGGGACCACGAGCAGTACTTC. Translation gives CASSPPWRVGRWDHEQYF.

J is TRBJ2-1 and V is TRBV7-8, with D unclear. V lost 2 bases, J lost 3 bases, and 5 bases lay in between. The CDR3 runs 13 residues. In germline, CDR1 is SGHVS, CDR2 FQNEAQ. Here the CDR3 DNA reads TGTGCCAGCAGCTTATCCGACTACAATGAGCAGTTCTTC. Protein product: CASSLSDYNEQFF.

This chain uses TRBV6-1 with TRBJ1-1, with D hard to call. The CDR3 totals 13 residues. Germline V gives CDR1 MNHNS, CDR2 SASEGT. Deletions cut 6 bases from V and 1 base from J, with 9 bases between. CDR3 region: CASRAQENTEAFF. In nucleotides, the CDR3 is TGTGCCAGCAGGGCGCAGGAGAACACTGAAGCTTTCTTT.

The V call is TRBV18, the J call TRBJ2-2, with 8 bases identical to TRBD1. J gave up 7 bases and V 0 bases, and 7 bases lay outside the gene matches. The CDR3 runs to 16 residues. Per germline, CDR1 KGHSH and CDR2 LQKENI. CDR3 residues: CASSPPLQGAIGELFF. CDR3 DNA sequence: TGTGCCAGCTCACCACCGCTCCAGGGGGCCATCGGGGAGCTGTTTTTT.

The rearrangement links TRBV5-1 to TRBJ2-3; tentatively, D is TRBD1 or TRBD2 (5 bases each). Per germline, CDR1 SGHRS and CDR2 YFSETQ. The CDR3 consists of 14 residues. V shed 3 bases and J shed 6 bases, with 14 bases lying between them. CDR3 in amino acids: CASSSVTGQDTQYF. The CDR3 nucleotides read TGCGCCAGCAGCTCCGTCACGGGGCAGGATACGCAGTATTTT.

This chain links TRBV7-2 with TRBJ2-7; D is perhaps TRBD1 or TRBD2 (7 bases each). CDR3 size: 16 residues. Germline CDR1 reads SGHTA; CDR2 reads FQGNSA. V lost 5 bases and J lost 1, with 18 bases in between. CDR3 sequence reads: CASSPGGGLRSYEQYF. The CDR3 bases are TGTGCCAGCAGCCCAGGGGGGGGACTCCGGTCCTACGAGCAGTACTTC.

CDR3 DNA: TGTGCCAGCTCACCACGCTTAGAGAACAATGAGCAGTTCTTC. Translating gives CASSPRLENNEQFF. The V and J genes are TRBV18 and TRBJ2-1; no clear D gene. CDR1 and CDR2 (germline): KGHSH, LQKENI. The V and J ends lost 1 base and 5 bases respectively, with 9 bases between them. This CDR3 contains 14 residues. The entire variable domain, with the rest obtained from reference TRBV18 and TRBJ2-1, is as follows: NAGVMQNPRHLVRRRGQEARLRCSPMKGHSHVYWYRQLPEEGLKFMVYLQKENIIDESGMPKERFSAEFPKEGPSILRIQQVVRGDSAAYFCASSPRLENNEQFFGPGTRLTVL.

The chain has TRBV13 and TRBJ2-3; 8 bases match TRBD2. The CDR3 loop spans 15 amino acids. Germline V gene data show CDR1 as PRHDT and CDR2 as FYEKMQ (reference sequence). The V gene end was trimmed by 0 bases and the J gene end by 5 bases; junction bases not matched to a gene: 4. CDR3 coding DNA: TGTGCCAGCAGCTTAGGCGGGGGGGCCGTAGATACGCAGTATTTT. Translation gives CASSLGGGAVDTQYF.

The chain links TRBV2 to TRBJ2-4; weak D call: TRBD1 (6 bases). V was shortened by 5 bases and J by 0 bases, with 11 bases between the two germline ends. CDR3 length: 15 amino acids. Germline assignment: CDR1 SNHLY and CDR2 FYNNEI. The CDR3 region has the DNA TGTGCCAGCAGTTTAGACAGGCTAGCCAAAAACATTCAGTACTTC. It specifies CASSLDRLAKNIQYF.

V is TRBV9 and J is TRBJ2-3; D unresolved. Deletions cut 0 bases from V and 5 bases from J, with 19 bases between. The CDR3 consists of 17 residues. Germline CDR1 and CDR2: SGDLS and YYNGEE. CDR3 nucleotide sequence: TGTGCCAGCAGCGTAGCCCCGATCGGGTCAGGTCGAGATACGCAGTATTTT. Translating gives CASSVAPIGSGRDTQYF.

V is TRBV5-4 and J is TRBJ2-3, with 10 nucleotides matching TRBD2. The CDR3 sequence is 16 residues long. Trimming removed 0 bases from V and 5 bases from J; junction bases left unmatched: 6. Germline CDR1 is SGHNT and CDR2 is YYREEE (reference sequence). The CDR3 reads CASSLAGLAVIDTQYF. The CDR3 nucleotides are TGTGCCAGCAGCTTGGCTGGACTAGCGGTTATAGATACGCAGTATTTT. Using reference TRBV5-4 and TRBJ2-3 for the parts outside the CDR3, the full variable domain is ETGVTQSPTHLIKTRGQQVTLRCSSQSGHNTVSWYQQALGQGPQFIFQYYREEENGRGNFPPRFSGLQFPNYSSELNVNALELDDSALYLCASSLAGLAVIDTQYFGPGTRLTVL.

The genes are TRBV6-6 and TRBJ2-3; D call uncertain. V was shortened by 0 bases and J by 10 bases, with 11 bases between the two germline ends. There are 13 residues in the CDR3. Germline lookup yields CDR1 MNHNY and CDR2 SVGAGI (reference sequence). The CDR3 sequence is CASSYSVAGPQYF. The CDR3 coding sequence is TGTGCCAGCAGTTACTCGGTGGCAGGCCCGCAGTATTTT.